This TCR beta chain was observed in a study of T-cell reconstitution after alpha-beta-depleted transplantation in children. Findings and caveats of the study: Newly generated T cells supplied most T-cell counts and diversity one year post-transplant. The study reportedly traced alpha-beta T cells about two months after transplant to several hundred expanded graft clones.

Looked up from germline, CDR1 is SGHRS and CDR2 is YFSETQ. Trimming shortened V by 4 bases and J by 2 bases, and 10 bases separated the two germline ends. The CDR3 sequence is 15 residues long. Many counts were recorded for this clonotype. Antigen: not known. The TCRbeta library was prepared with unique molecular identifiers. TCRdb itself ran the PCR reads through MiXCR, one entry per CDR3 protein. The data contain about 290,000 distinct CDR3 sequences, about 9.5% of them seen just once; the ten biggest clones take up about 8%. The gene calls are TRBV5-1 and TRBJ2-6; D is ambiguous. Sequences were derived from PBMCs, sampled before TCRalphabeta/CD19-depleted stem cell transplant. The sequence came from a boy less than two years old with acute myeloid leukemia, due to receive a stem cell transplant. The DNA of the CDR3 is TGCGCCAGCAGCACACCGGTCGCTGGGGCCAACGTCCTGACTTTC. Translated: CASSTPVAGANVLTF.